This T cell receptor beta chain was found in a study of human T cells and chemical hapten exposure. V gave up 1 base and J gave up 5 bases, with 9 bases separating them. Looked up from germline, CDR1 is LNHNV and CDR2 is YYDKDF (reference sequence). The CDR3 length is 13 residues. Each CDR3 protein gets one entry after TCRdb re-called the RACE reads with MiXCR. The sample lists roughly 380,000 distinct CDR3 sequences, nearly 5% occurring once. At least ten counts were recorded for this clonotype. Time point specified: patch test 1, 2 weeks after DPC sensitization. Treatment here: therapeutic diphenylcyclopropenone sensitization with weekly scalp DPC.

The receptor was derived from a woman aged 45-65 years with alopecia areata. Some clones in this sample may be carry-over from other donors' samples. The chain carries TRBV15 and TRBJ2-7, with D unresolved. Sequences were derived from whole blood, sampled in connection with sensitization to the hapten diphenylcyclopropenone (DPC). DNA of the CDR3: TGTGCCACCAGCAGAGCGCGTTGGGACGAGCAGTACTTC. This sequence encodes CATSRARWDEQYF.